This T cell receptor (beta chain) appears in the sequencing data of a study of cytomegalovirus exposure and HLA in healthy donors. To note about this clone: Its target is not known.

Germline trimming cut 5 bases from V and 0 bases from J; bases unmatched to any gene: 11. The germline V gene has CDR1 SQVTM and CDR2 ANQGSEA. This CDR3 comprises 18 residues. Study-wide findings and caveats: As a later analysis revealed, most CMV-associated TCR beta chains appeared HLA-restricted. Reports indicated that the classifier achieved high specificity and sensitivity in diagnosing cytomegalovirus status.

PCR employed 60 Vbeta and 13 Jbeta primers. Generated by immunoSEQ multiplex PCR, the TCRdb table keeps only in-frame clones and is missing some. The repertoire holds 90,000 to 150,000 clones, over 60% seen once, with about 5.8% in the top ten. This sequence joins TRBV29-1 and TRBJ2-6, with 9 bases aligning to TRBD1. Material: PBMCs. This TCR derives from a man between 18 and 35 years old in good health and CMV-seropositive. The CDR3 bases are TGCAGCGTTCCCTGTGTAAGACAGGGGGTCTCTGGGGCCAACGTCCTGACTTTC. This translates into CSVPCVRQGVSGANVLTF.